The 18 T cell receptor beta chains listed next were all sequenced from one sample in a study of cytotoxic CD8 clonotypes in ibrutinib-treated CLL. The assay was immunoSEQ multiplex PCR, and TCRdb's table has in-frame clones only and misses some. The sample holds 100,000 to 150,000 clones; approximately 85% are singletons and the top ten take about 2.1%. The material was PBMCs, obtained after 24 months of ibrutinib treatment. The receptors were sampled from a human donor with chronic lymphocytic leukemia.

The gene calls are TRBV7-2 and TRBJ2-1; 8 nucleotides line up with TRBD2. Germline CDR1 SGHTA, CDR2 FQGNSA. With V trimmed by 4 bases and J by 4 bases, 6 bases remained unmatched. This CDR3 has 15 amino acids. CDR3 nucleotides: TGTGCCAGCAGCTCCTTAGCGGGAAGTTACAATGAGCAGTTCTTC. This translates into CASSSLAGSYNEQFF.

The rearrangement joins TRBV7-9 to TRBJ1-5; D gene ambiguous. Germline V CDR1 and CDR2: SEHNR, FQNEAQ (reference sequence). The V gene lost 0 bases and the J gene lost 4 bases, with 10 bases spanning the gap. CDR3 length: 15 amino acids. The CDR3 loop reads CASSLASAQNQPQHF. CDR3 in DNA: TGTGCCAGCAGCTTAGCCAGTGCCCAAAATCAGCCCCAGCATTTT.

The genes are TRBV30 and TRBJ2-2; D is undetermined. V was cut by 0 bases and J by 4 bases, with 6 bases left in between. This CDR3 region has 13 residues. Germline V gene sequence: CDR1 GTSNPN, CDR2 SVGIG (reference sequence). CDR3 sequence: CAWSVGFTGELFF. The CDR3 DNA is TGTGCCTGGAGTGTAGGATTCACCGGGGAGCTGTTTTTT.

This CDR3 is CASSAAGGEKLFF. As DNA, the CDR3 is TGTGCCAGTAGTGCGGCCGGAGGCGAAAAACTGTTTTTT. The V gene is TRBV19, the J gene TRBJ1-4; the D is unclear. Germline V CDR1 and CDR2: LNHDA, SQIVND (reference sequence). The CDR3 has 13 amino acids. Trimming pared 5 bases from V and 8 bases from J, leaving 12 bases between.

The J gene is TRBJ1-1, the V gene TRBV6-6; the match to TRBD1 covers 7 bases. Trimming at V came to 2 bases and at J to 0 bases, leaving 6 bases not matched to a gene. The CDR3 has 16 amino acids. In germline, CDR1 is MNHNY, CDR2 SVGAGI (reference sequence). In DNA, the CDR3 is TGTGCCAGCAGTTACCGACAGGGTTTCATGAACACTGAAGCTTTCTTT. Its translation: CASSYRQGFMNTEAFF.

CDR3 amino acids: CASSSYSQGNEKLFF. CDR3 nucleotide sequence: TGTGCCAGCAGTTCCTATTCCCAGGGAAATGAAAAACTGTTTTTT. The chain carries TRBV6-6 and TRBJ1-4, with D tentatively TRBD1 (5 bases). The CDR3 spans 15 residues. Germline CDR1 is MNHNY and CDR2 is SVGAGI (reference sequence). V lost 4 bases and J lost 5, with 14 bases in between.

This clone was counted a few times. The chain recombines TRBV6-6 with TRBJ2-3, with TRBD1 matching 10 bases. This CDR3 has 14 residues. From germline, CDR1 is MNHNY and CDR2 SVGAGI (reference sequence). V lost 11 bases, J lost 1 base, and 6 bases stayed unmatched. The CDR3 sequence is CAATGTGGTDTQYF. The DNA of the CDR3 is TGTGCCGCAACCGGGACAGGGGGCACAGATACGCAGTATTTT.

This rearrangement joins TRBV19 to TRBJ2-1; perhaps TRBD2 as D (6 bases). This CDR3 is 14 amino acids long. From germline, CDR1 is LNHDA and CDR2 SQIVND (reference sequence). V was shortened by 5 bases and J by 4 bases, with 12 bases between the two germline ends. CDR3 DNA sequence: TGTGCCAGTAGTTCCCCCGGGGGTTACAATGAGCAGTTCTTC. Encoded protein: CASSSPGGYNEQFF. The variable domain in full, with the rest retrieved from reference TRBV19 and TRBJ2-1, is DGGITQSPKYLFRKEGQNVTLSCEQNLNHDAMYWYRQDPGQGLRLIYYSQIVNDFQKGDIAEGYSVSREKKESFPLTVTSAQKNPTAFYLCASSSPGGYNEQFFGPGTRLTVL.

The chain couples TRBV7-2 to TRBJ1-5; D might be TRBD1 (5 bases). This CDR3 spans 13 amino acids. Looked up from germline, CDR1 is SGHTA and CDR2 is FQGNSA. Trimming removed 4 bases at V and 10 bases at J, with 14 bases between. This CDR3 is CASSSGGTKPQHF. Here the CDR3 DNA reads TGTGCCAGCAGCTCTGGGGGGACGAAACCCCAGCATTTT.

The V gene is TRBV27, the J gene TRBJ2-3; the D call may be TRBD1 or TRBD2 (6 bases each). This CDR3 is built from 15 residues. Looked up from germline, CDR1 is MNHEY and CDR2 is SMNVEV (reference sequence). V was cut by 1 base and J by 4 bases, with 12 bases left in between. CDR3 nucleotide sequence: TGTGCCAGCAGTTTATATGGGGGGCGGGCAGATACGCAGTATTTT. Its protein is CASSLYGGRADTQYF.

This chain uses TRBV5-1 with TRBJ1-4, with TRBD1 matching 11 bases. This CDR3 is built from 15 residues. Trimming at V came to 5 bases and at J to 3 bases, leaving 3 bases not matched to a gene. Germline CDR1 reads SGHRS; CDR2 reads YFSETQ. Here the CDR3 reads CASSGQGAPNEKLFF. Here the CDR3 DNA reads TGCGCCAGCAGTGGACAGGGGGCCCCTAATGAAAAACTGTTTTTT.

This clone was detected once. The chain joins TRBV19 to TRBJ1-4, with 8 bases matching TRBD1. Per the germline V gene, CDR1 is LNHDA and CDR2 is SQIVND (reference sequence). The CDR3 totals 12 residues. V was pared by 7 bases and J by 6 bases, with 1 base of the junction left unmatched. The CDR3, as DNA: TGTGCCAGTAAGACAGGGGATGAAAAACTGTTTTTT. Translation gives CASKTGDEKLFF. Based on the CDR3 plus reference TRBV19 and TRBJ1-4, the full variable domain is DGGITQSPKYLFRKEGQNVTLSCEQNLNHDAMYWYRQDPGQGLRLIYYSQIVNDFQKGDIAEGYSVSREKKESFPLTVTSAQKNPTAFYLCASKTGDEKLFFGSGTQLSVL.

This chain links TRBV4-1 with TRBJ2-7, with D unresolved. Trimming stripped 0 bases from V and 1 base from J, with 10 bases between. CDR1 and CDR2 from the germline V gene are MGHRA and YSYEKL. The CDR3 is 15 amino acids. As DNA, the CDR3 is TGCGCCAGCAGCCAAGAGGTTTCTAGGTCCTACGAGCAGTACTTC. Its translation is CASSQEVSRSYEQYF.

This clone was counted once. CDR3 sequence reads: CASSQVRGRFAPTF. CDR3 DNA: TGTGCCAGCAGCCAAGTTCGGGGCAGGTTTGCACCCACCTTC. V gene TRBV7-2 combines with J gene TRBJ1-2, with D maybe TRBD1 (5 bases). Trimming removed 5 bases at V and 13 bases at J, with 23 bases between. This CDR3 spans 14 amino acids. Germline V gene sequence: CDR1 SGHTA, CDR2 FQGNSA.

V usage is TRBV28 and J usage is TRBJ1-5, with 7 bases identical to TRBD1. Unmatched junction bases numbered 6, after V lost 10 bases and J lost 0 bases. CDR1 MDHEN and CDR2 SYDVKM come from the germline V gene. This CDR3 spans 14 amino acids. The CDR3 nucleotides are TGTGCCACCACAGGGGCGCATAGCAATCAGCCCCAGCATTTT. As protein: CATTGAHSNQPQHF.

The chain is built from TRBV7-6 and TRBJ2-3; 8 bases map to TRBD2. The V gene end was trimmed by 7 bases and the J gene end by 0 bases; junction bases not matched to a gene: 3. Germline V gene sequence: CDR1 SGHVS, CDR2 FNYEAQ. This CDR3 contains 14 residues. The CDR3 DNA sequence: TGTGCCAGCAAACTAGCGGTCAGCACAGATACGCAGTATTTT. The encoded protein is CASKLAVSTDTQYF.

The chain combines TRBV27 with TRBJ1-1; D gene ambiguous. The CDR3 runs 15 residues. Deletions cut 2 bases from V and 1 base from J, with 11 bases between. CDR1 MNHEY and CDR2 SMNVEV come from the germline V gene (reference sequence). This CDR3 is CASSLVRTKNTEAFF. CDR3 bases: TGTGCCAGCAGTTTAGTGCGGACTAAGAACACTGAAGCTTTCTTT.

This clone was observed a few times. The rearrangement joins TRBV9 to TRBJ2-1, with 14 bases that match TRBD2. Germline V CDR1 and CDR2: SGDLS, YYNGEE. The V and J ends lost 3 bases and 4 bases, in that order; junction bases with no gene match: 3. CDR3 length equals 16 residues. The CDR3 bases are TGTGCCAGCAGCGCCGGGACTAGCGGGGGTTACAATGAGCAGTTCTTC. As protein: CASSAGTSGGYNEQFF.